The source of this T cell receptor (beta chain) is a study of blood T cell repertoires in COVID-19. Study at large: T cells, B-cell-depleted T cells, or PBMCs provided the cDNA or gDNA that served as material.

TCRdb's table, derived via immunoSEQ multiplex PCR, lists solely in-frame clones and lacks some. The sample has about 59,000 clones; less than 75% are singletons. The CDR3 totals 14 residues. V lost 6 bases and J lost 0, with 9 bases in between. CDR1 and CDR2 (germline): MNHEY, SVGAGI. This sequence joins TRBV6-5 and TRBJ1-3; weak D call: TRBD1 (5 bases). This receptor was identified in a woman in her 70s with acute or convalescent COVID-19. Sequencing used peripheral blood. DNA for the CDR3: TGTGCCAGCAGCTTAGACAGCTCTGGAAACACCATATATTTT. This encodes CASSLDSSGNTIYF.